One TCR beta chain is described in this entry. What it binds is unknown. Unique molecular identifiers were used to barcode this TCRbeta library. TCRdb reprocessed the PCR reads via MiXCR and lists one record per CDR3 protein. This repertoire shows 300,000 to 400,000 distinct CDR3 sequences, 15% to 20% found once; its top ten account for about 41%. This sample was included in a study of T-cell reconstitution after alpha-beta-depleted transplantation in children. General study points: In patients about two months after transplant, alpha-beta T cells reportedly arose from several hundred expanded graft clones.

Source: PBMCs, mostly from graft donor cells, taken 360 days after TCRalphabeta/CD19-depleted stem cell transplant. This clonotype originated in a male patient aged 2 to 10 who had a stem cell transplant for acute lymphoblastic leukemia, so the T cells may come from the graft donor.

This CDR3 is CASSLFGARGNQPQHF. The CDR3 nucleotides are TGTGCCAGCAGTTTATTTGGGGCCCGAGGCAATCAGCCCCAGCATTTT. The V call is TRBV28, the J call TRBJ1-5; a weak D match, TRBD1 (5 bases). Germline lookup yields CDR1 MDHEN and CDR2 SYDVKM. The V end was cut by 1 base, the J end by 2 bases, with 12 bases between. The CDR3 spans 16 residues.